A selection of T cell receptor beta chains follows, all from one sample in a study of T cell responses to AZD1222 COVID-19 vaccine. Profiling relied on immunoSEQ multiplex PCR, and the TCRdb table lists in-frame clones only, not all of them. The table includes more than 100,000 clones, around 90% detected once. Sequences were derived from peripheral blood, sampled on day 0 of AZD1222 vaccination. All receptors derive from an adult in good health. Both conserved end residues are part of each CDR3. A D gene is named only where the DNA matches it firmly. Part of the rows lack a size; the others show once, few, many or a class for expanded clones.

D	V	size	J	DNA	CDR3
TRBD1	TRBV28	-	TRBJ1-2	TGTGCCAGCAATCCCACAGGGGAGGCCTATGGCTACACCTTC	CASNPTGEAYGYTF
-	TRBV3-1/TRBV3-2	-	TRBJ1-1	TGTGCCAGCAGCCAAGATGGAGGGGGGGTGAACACTGAAGCTTTCTTT	CASSQDGGGVNTEAFF
-	TRBV7-9	few	TRBJ1-1	TGTGCCAGCAGCACCCCTCTTTTTATAAACACTGAAGCTTTCTTT	CASSTPLFINTEAFF
-	TRBV5-1	-	TRBJ1-5	TGCGCCAGCAGCTTGGACCTTAATCAGCCCCAGCATTTT	CASSLDLNQPQHF
-	TRBV12-3/TRBV12-4	-	TRBJ2-7	TGTGCCAGCAGTTTTATAGGGTACGAGCAGTACTTC	CASSFIGYEQYF
TRBD1	TRBV28	-	TRBJ1-1	TGTGCCAGCAGTTTAGGGACAGGCTCACGGTGGGGCACTGAAGCTTTCTTT	CASSLGTGSRWGTEAFF
TRBD1	TRBV7-2	-	TRBJ2-1	TGTGCCAGCAGCTACGGCCAAGACAGGGGTTTCAATGAGCAGTTCTTC	CASSYGQDRGFNEQFF
-	TRBV24-1	once	TRBJ2-7	TGTGCCACCAGTAACGACAACCCCTACGAGCAGTACTTC	CATSNDNPYEQYF
-	TRBV7-8	-	TRBJ1-5	TGTGCCAGCAGTCCATCCCCAGGTTATAGCAATCAGCCCCAGCATTTT	CASSPSPGYSNQPQHF
-	TRBV18	-	TRBJ1-2	TGTGCCAGCTCTCCTAGGGACTATGGCTACACCTTC	CASSPRDYGYTF
-	TRBV4-3	once	TRBJ1-5	TGCGCCAGCAGCCAAACGGGGGAGGACAATCAGCCCCAGCATTTT	CASSQTGEDNQPQHF
-	TRBV24-1	-	TRBJ2-7	TGTGCCACCAGTGACCCTGGGCGGGAGCAGTACTTC	CATSDPGREQYF
-	TRBV19	once	TRBJ1-6	TGTGCTAGTAGTCCCCGGTTCGGGCGCGGCGGGTCACCCCTCCACTTT	CASSPRFGRGGSPLHF
TRBD1	TRBV7-8	few	TRBJ2-7	TGTGCCAGCAGCTTAGTGGGGACAGGGGTAGCCTACGAGCAGTACTTC	CASSLVGTGVAYEQYF
-	TRBV28	once	TRBJ1-2	TGTGCCAGCAGCACGAACCCGGCGGCAGGGCCCCGCCAGGGCTACACCTTC	CASSTNPAAGPRQGYTF
-	TRBV28	-	TRBJ2-5	TGTGCCAGCAGTCCACCCTGGGGGACGAGGGCGCAAGAGACCCAGTACTTC	CASSPPWGTRAQETQYF
TRBD1	TRBV7-2	-	TRBJ1-5	TGTGCCAGCAGCTTGGGACAGGGATCCCAGCCCCAGCATTTT	CASSLGQGSQPQHF
-	TRBV5-8	-	TRBJ2-7	TGTGCCAGCAGCTTGCTGGGGTACGAGCAGTACTTC	CASSLLGYEQYF
-	TRBV6-1	-	TRBJ1-1	TGTGCCAGCAGTGAATCCAGGATGAACACTGAAGCTTTCTTT	CASSESRMNTEAFF
-	TRBV19	-	TRBJ1-4	TGTGCCAGTAGTATCTGGACAGAGAATGAAAAACTGTTTTTT	CASSIWTENEKLFF
-	TRBV10-2	once	TRBJ2-7	TGCGCCAGCAGTGAGCTCGGACAGATTACCTACGAGCAGTACTTC	CASSELGQITYEQYF
-	TRBV28	-	TRBJ1-4	TGTGCCAGCAGTCCCCCGGGGGCTACTAATGAAAAACTGTTTTTT	CASSPPGATNEKLFF